These 29 T cell receptor beta chains were all obtained from the same sample, sequenced in a study of post-analysis software for immune sequencing data. Study results and caveats: Five or six TRBV segments, TRBV5-6, TRBV5-1 and TRBV20-1 among them, were found more frequent in patients than controls.

Their antigen targets remain unknown. cDNA libraries of TCR beta carried unique molecular identifiers. TCRdb independently ran MiXCR on the PCR reads; one entry per CDR3 protein. The table records roughly 700,000 distinct CDR3 sequences, about 32% of them present only once. Material: blood. These receptors came from a girl between 10 and 17 years old with multiple sclerosis.

This clonotype turned up a few times. The V call is TRBV20-1, the J call TRBJ1-5; 7 bases are shared with TRBD1. V lost 0 bases to trimming and J lost 3 bases; unmatched junction nucleotides: 11. In germline, CDR1 is DFQATT, CDR2 SNEGSKA (reference sequence). This CDR3 spans 17 amino acids. This CDR3 reads CSARDWQGGLNNQPQHF. The CDR3 nucleotides read TGCAGTGCTAGAGATTGGCAGGGGGGGTTAAACAATCAGCCCCAGCATTTT.

Points on this clonotype: One end of the junction fails to match germline, which may point to a read error. This sequence joins TRBV9 and TRBJ2-1; 9 bases are shared with TRBD2. Looked up from germline, CDR1 is SGDLS and CDR2 is YYNGEE. CDR3 length equals 14 residues. Here the CDR3 reads CTSSSGISYNEQFF. CDR3 nucleotides: TGTACCAGCTCTAGCGGGATCTCTTACAATGAGCAGTTCTTC.

This clonotype showed up many times. The V gene is TRBV4-3, the J gene TRBJ2-7; 9 positions agree with TRBD2. The ends lost 0 bases at V and 7 bases at J; junction bases unmatched: 13. CDR3 length: 17 amino acids. Germline CDR1 reads LGHNA; CDR2 reads YSLEER. The CDR3 here is CASSQDRASGTRWEQYF. The CDR3 DNA is TGCGCCAGCAGCCAAGATCGGGCTAGCGGGACCCGTTGGGAGCAGTACTTC.

The rearrangement uses TRBV28 and TRBJ1-2; 7 nucleotides line up with TRBD1. Germline CDR1 MDHEN, CDR2 SYDVKM. After removal of 5 bases from V and 8 bases from J, the junction contained 5 bases not matched to a gene. The CDR3 has 12 residues. CDR3 loop: CASSMTGFGYTF. CDR3 DNA sequence: TGTGCCAGCAGTATGACAGGGTTCGGCTACACCTTC.

The V gene is TRBV21-1, the J gene TRBJ2-7; the table's D gene call, TRBD2, was not cross checked with the DNA. The end of the DNA aligns better with TRBJ2-5, so the J call may be wrong. TRBV21-1 is reported as a pseudogene. The CDR3 loop spans 15 amino acids. The CDR3 reads CASSPHWTGGETQYF. CDR3 sequence (DNA): TGTGCCAGCAGCCCTCATTGGACCGGCGGGGAGACCCAGTACTTC.

The rearrangement uses TRBV7-2 and TRBJ1-4; D uncertain. CDR3 size: 15 residues. The germline CDR1 and CDR2 sequences are SGHTA and FQGNSA. With 4 bases removed from V and 0 bases from J, the gap between germline ends came to 9 bases. The CDR3 nucleotides read TGTGCCAGCAGCTCTCGACAAGCAACTAATGAAAAACTGTTTTTT. Its protein is CASSSRQATNEKLFF.

This chain links TRBV28 with TRBJ2-7; no firm D call. Trimming shortened V by 6 bases and J by 7 bases, and 10 bases separated the two germline ends. The length of the CDR3 is 11 residues. Per the germline V gene, CDR1 is MDHEN and CDR2 is SYDVKM. The CDR3 region has the DNA TGTGCCAGCAGCATCTGGGGAGAGCAGTACTTC. Its protein is CASSIWGEQYF.

The chain combines TRBV12-3 or TRBV12-4 with TRBJ1-6; D not certain. CDR3 length equals 15 residues. V shed 3 bases and J shed 5 bases, with 11 bases lying between them. The CDR3 loop is CASSLGAADNSPLHF. The CDR3 coding sequence is TGTGCCAGCAGTTTGGGTGCGGCAGATAATTCACCCCTCCACTTT.

The V gene is TRBV3-1, the J gene TRBJ2-7; a weak D match, TRBD1 (6 bases). V was cut by 4 bases and J by 2 bases, with 18 bases left in between. CDR3 length: 16 amino acids. Looked up from germline, CDR1 is LGHDT and CDR2 is YNNKEL (reference sequence). The CDR3 DNA is TGTGCCAGCAGCCCCGAAGTCGGGACAACTACCTACGAGCAGTACTTC. Amino acid sequence: CASSPEVGTTTYEQYF.

This clonotype was detected a few times. This chain uses TRBV19 with TRBJ1-1, with TRBD1 matching over 9 bases. Germline V lookup: CDR1 LNHDA, CDR2 SQIVND (reference sequence). The CDR3 loop spans 14 amino acids. With V trimmed by 4 bases and J by 6 bases, 6 bases remained unmatched. The CDR3 loop is CASSTAGQGAEAFF. DNA for the CDR3: TGTGCCAGTAGTACAGCGGGACAGGGCGCTGAAGCTTTCTTT. Complete variable domain (other parts from reference TRBV19 and TRBJ1-1): DGGITQSPKYLFRKEGQNVTLSCEQNLNHDAMYWYRQDPGQGLRLIYYSQIVNDFQKGDIAEGYSVSREKKESFPLTVTSAQKNPTAFYLCASSTAGQGAEAFFGQGTRLTVV.

This clonotype was observed a few times. The J gene is TRBJ2-1, the V gene TRBV7-2; 10 nucleotides align to TRBD1. The CDR3 is 17 residues long. CDR1 is SGHTA and CDR2 is FQGNSA in the germline V gene. The trim removed 5 bases at V and 5 bases at J, leaving 12 bases unmatched. CDR3 region: CASSPESGTGVHNEQFF. The CDR3 DNA reads TGTGCCAGCAGCCCGGAGTCCGGGACAGGGGTCCACAATGAGCAGTTCTTC.

The genes are TRBV11-2 and TRBJ2-1; tentative D call: TRBD2 (5 bases). The CDR3 spans 13 residues. V lost 2 bases to trimming and J lost 9 bases, with 11 bases between them. CDR1 SGHAT and CDR2 FQNNGV come from the germline V gene. CDR3 protein: CASSLSLEGEQFF. CDR3 in DNA: TGTGCCAGCAGCTTATCGCTAGAGGGTGAGCAGTTCTTC.

This chain links TRBV7-2 with TRBJ2-2; possibly TRBD2 for D (6 bases). CDR3 length equals 14 residues. Germline V gene data show CDR1 as SGHTA and CDR2 as FQGNSA. V was cut by 9 bases and J by 8 bases, with 19 bases left in between. The CDR3 DNA is TGTGCCAGTTGGGGACTTGGAGGTTGGGGGGAGCTGTTTTTT. Translated: CASWGLGGWGELFF.

This clonotype was observed a few times. The chain carries TRBV5-5 and TRBJ2-7; perhaps D is TRBD1 or TRBD2 (6 bases each). Germline values: CDR1 SGHKS, CDR2 YYEKEE (reference sequence). This CDR3 contains 15 residues. The V end was cut by 4 bases, the J end by 2 bases, with 16 bases between. As DNA, the CDR3 is TGTGCCAGCAGCGGCGGGACAAGGCCCGCCTACGAGCAGTACTTC. It translates to CASSGGTRPAYEQYF.

V and J are TRBV7-2 and TRBJ2-4; 12 bases agree with TRBD2. CDR1 SGHTA and CDR2 FQGNSA come from the germline V gene. The CDR3 loop spans 17 amino acids. V shed 5 bases and J 9 bases; nucleotides not matched to a gene: 14. The CDR3 sequence: CASSPRASGGAGGIQYF. The CDR3 coding sequence is TGTGCCAGCAGCCCCCGAGCTAGCGGGGGGGCCGGTGGCATTCAGTACTTC.

The chain recombines TRBV5-1 with TRBJ1-1, with TRBD1 as a possible D gene (5 bases). The CDR3 is 14 residues long. V was pared by 0 bases and J by 4 bases, with 10 bases between. The germline CDR1 and CDR2 sequences are SGHRS and YFSETQ. Written as DNA, the CDR3 is TGCGCCAGCAGCTTGGCAGGGACGCGCACTGAAGCTTTCTTT. Its protein is CASSLAGTRTEAFF.

This clonotype turned up a few times. The chain couples TRBV28 to TRBJ2-1; 7 bases agree with TRBD1. Germline V gene sequence: CDR1 MDHEN, CDR2 SYDVKM. This CDR3 comprises 17 residues. V was clipped by 4 bases and J by 8 bases; unmatched bases: 17. The DNA of the CDR3 is TGTGCCAGCAGTTCCCCCCCGTGGCAGGGGGACGGGGATGAGCAGTTCTTC. The encoded protein is CASSSPPWQGDGDEQFF.

V and J are TRBV20-1 and TRBJ2-5; 10 positions match TRBD2. The V gene end was trimmed by 5 bases and the J gene end by 11 bases; junction bases not matched to a gene: 11. CDR1 and CDR2 from the germline V gene are DFQATT and SNEGSKA (reference sequence). The CDR3 spans 13 residues. The CDR3 protein is CSAPGLADNEQYF. The DNA for the CDR3 is TGCAGTGCTCCTGGACTAGCGGACAATGAGCAGTACTTC.

This clonotype was seen ten or more times. This CDR3 reads CSVEGSSGGTYEQYF. The CDR3 DNA sequence: TGCAGCGTTGAAGGGTCCTCGGGCGGAACCTACGAGCAGTACTTC. The chain has TRBV29-1 and TRBJ2-7; no reliable D call. Trimming removed 1 base at V and 2 bases at J, with 15 bases between. The CDR3 loop spans 15 amino acids. CDR1 is SQVTM, CDR2 ANQGSEA, per germline.

As concerns this clonotype: In this CDR3 the conserved last residue, phenylalanine or tryptophan, is missing, so a read error is likely. This chain uses TRBV14 with TRBJ2-5; TRBD1 is a possible D gene (6 bases). The V end was cut by 0 bases, the J end by 0 bases, with 8 bases between. Germline V gene data show CDR1 as SGHDN and CDR2 as FVKESK. The CDR3 totals 15 residues. CDR3 DNA: TGTGCCAGCAGCCAAGAGGGACACCACCAAGAGACCCAGTACCTC. This codes for CASSQEGHHQETQYL.

The gene calls are TRBV20-1 and TRBJ2-5; 7 bases match TRBD1. Germline trimming cut 5 bases from V and 4 bases from J; bases unmatched to any gene: 13. This CDR3 has 15 amino acids. From germline, CDR1 is DFQATT and CDR2 SNEGSKA (reference sequence). CDR3 protein: CSASSDREPRETQYF. DNA for the CDR3: TGCAGTGCTTCATCCGACAGGGAGCCTAGAGAGACCCAGTACTTC.

V and J are TRBV6-2 or TRBV6-3 and TRBJ2-1, with a tentative D call TRBD2 (6 bases). The germline V gene has CDR1 MNHEY and CDR2 SVGEGT. The CDR3 has 14 amino acids. Trimming removed 2 bases at V and 7 bases at J, with 12 bases between. In DNA, the CDR3 is TGTGCCAGCAGTTACGGGACTTACCCAAATGAGCAGTTCTTC. The encoded protein is CASSYGTYPNEQFF.

The chain carries TRBV12-3 or TRBV12-4 and TRBJ1-2, with D possibly TRBD1 on 6 matching bases. V was clipped by 6 bases and J by 7 bases, with 15 bases between them. The CDR3 consists of 13 residues. CDR3 sequence reads: CASRWGRRSGYTF. CDR3 in DNA: TGTGCCAGCAGATGGGGGCGCCGGAGTGGCTACACCTTC.

There are a few counts of this clonotype. CDR3 coding DNA: TGCAGTGCTAGAAGAGGGGCGGGGACTAACTATGGCTACACCTTC. Its protein is CSARRGAGTNYGYTF. The V call is TRBV20-1, the J call TRBJ1-2, with D possibly TRBD1 on 5 matching bases. In germline, CDR1 is DFQATT, CDR2 SNEGSKA (reference sequence). The CDR3 totals 15 residues. V was pared by 2 bases and J by 0 bases, with 13 bases between.

This chain joins TRBV5-1 and TRBJ2-1, with 8 bases identical to TRBD2. This CDR3 comprises 16 residues. The germline gives CDR1 SGHRS, CDR2 YFSETQ. V was pared by 4 bases and J by 4 bases, with 10 bases of the junction left unmatched. CDR3: CASSPRKREIYNEQFF. In nucleotides, the CDR3 is TGCGCCAGCAGCCCCCGAAAGCGGGAGATATACAATGAGCAGTTCTTC.

There are a few counts of this clonotype. The chain links TRBV7-2 to TRBJ2-5, with 9 nucleotides matching TRBD2. V lost 3 bases and J lost 1; bases outside the gene matches: 6. Germline V gene data show CDR1 as SGHTA and CDR2 as FQGNSA. The CDR3 sequence is 16 residues long. CDR3 nucleotide sequence: TGTGCCAGCAGCTTTGCGGGGGGGAAGATCCAAGAGACCCAGTACTTC. It encodes CASSFAGGKIQETQYF. Full variable domain (missing parts from reference TRBV7-2 and TRBJ2-5): GAGVSQSPSNKVTEKGKDVELRCDPISGHTALYWYRQSLGQGLEFLIYFQGNSAPDKSGLPSDRFSAERTGGSVSTLTIQRTQQEDSAVYLCASSFAGGKIQETQYFGPGTRLLVL.

The chain carries TRBV20-1 and TRBJ2-5; D ambiguous. The DNA end is more similar to TRBJ2-7, so the J call may be wrong. The CDR3 is 11 residues long. Per the germline V gene, CDR1 is DFQATT and CDR2 is SNEGSKA (reference sequence). For the CDR3, the DNA is TGCAGTGCTAGGGCCTCCCTCGAGCAGTACTTC. Translating it yields CSARASLEQYF.

The chain links TRBV6-2 or TRBV6-3 to TRBJ2-7; no definite D call. V was cut by 0 bases and J by 0 bases, with 12 bases left in between. Germline V gives CDR1 MNHEY, CDR2 SVGEGT. The CDR3 is made up of 16 amino acids. The CDR3 spells CASSYSRDRSSYEQYF. DNA of the CDR3: TGTGCCAGCAGTTACTCGCGAGATCGGAGCTCCTACGAGCAGTACTTC.

There are a few counts of this clonotype. This chain joins TRBV19 and TRBJ2-1; D ambiguous. The CDR3 sequence is 11 residues long. Germline V lookup: CDR1 LNHDA, CDR2 SQIVND (reference sequence). V was clipped by 10 bases and J by 2 bases, with 6 bases between them. CDR3 loop: CATYTYNEQFF. The CDR3 coding sequence is TGTGCCACGTATACCTACAATGAGCAGTTCTTC.